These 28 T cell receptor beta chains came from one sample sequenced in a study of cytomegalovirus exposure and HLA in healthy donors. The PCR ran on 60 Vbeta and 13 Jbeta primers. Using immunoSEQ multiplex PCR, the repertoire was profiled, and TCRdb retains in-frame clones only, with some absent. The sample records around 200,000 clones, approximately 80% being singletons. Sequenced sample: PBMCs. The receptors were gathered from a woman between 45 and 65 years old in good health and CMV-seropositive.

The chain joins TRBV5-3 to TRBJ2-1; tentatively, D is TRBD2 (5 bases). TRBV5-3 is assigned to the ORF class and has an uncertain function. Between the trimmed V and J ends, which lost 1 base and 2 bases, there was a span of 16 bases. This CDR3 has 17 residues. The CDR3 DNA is TGTGCCAGAAGCTTGAAGCTTAGAGGGCGACCCTACAATGAGCAGTTCTTC. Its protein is CARSLKLRGRPYNEQFF.

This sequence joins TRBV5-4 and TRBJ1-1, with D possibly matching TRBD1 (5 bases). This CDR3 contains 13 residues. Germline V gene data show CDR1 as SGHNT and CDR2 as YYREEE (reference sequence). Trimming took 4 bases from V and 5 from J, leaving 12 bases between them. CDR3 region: CASSQGSGTEAFF. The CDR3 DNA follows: TGTGCCAGCAGCCAGGGATCCGGAACTGAAGCTTTCTTT. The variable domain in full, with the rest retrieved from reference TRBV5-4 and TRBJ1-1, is ETGVTQSPTHLIKTRGQQVTLRCSSQSGHNTVSWYQQALGQGPQFIFQYYREEENGRGNFPPRFSGLQFPNYSSELNVNALELDDSALYLCASSQGSGTEAFFGQGTRLTVV.

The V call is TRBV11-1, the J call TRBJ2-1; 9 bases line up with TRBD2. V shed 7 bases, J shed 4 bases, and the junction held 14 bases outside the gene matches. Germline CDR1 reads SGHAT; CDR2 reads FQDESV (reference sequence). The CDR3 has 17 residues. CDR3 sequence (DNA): TGTGCCAGCAACACGGAGCCGGGACTAGCCCTATACAATGAGCAGTTCTTC. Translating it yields CASNTEPGLALYNEQFF. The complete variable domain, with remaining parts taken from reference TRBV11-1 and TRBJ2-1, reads EAEVAQSPRYKITEKSQAVAFWCDPISGHATLYWYRQILGQGPELLVQFQDESVVDDSQLPKDRFSAERLKGVDSTLKIQPAELGDSAMYLCASNTEPGLALYNEQFFGPGTRLTVL.

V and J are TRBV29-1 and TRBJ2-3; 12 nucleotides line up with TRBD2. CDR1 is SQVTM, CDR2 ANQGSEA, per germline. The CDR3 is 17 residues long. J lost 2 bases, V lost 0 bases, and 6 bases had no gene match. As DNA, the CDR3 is TGCAGCGTTGAAGATCGACTAGCGGGGGCCCCCACAGATACGCAGTATTTT. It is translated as CSVEDRLAGAPTDTQYF.

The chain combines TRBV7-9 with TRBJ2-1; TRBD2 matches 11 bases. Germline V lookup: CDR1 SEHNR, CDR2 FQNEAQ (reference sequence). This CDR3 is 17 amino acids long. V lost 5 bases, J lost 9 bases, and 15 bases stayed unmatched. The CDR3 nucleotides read TGTGCCAGCAGCCGGCGAGGAGGTACTAGCGGGGGTGGTGAGCAGTTCTTC. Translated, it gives CASSRRGGTSGGGEQFF.

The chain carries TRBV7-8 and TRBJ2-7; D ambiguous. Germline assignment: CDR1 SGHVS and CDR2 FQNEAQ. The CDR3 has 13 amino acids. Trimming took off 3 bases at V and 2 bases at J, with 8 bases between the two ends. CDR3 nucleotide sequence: TGTGCCAGCAGCTTCTCTATGGCCTACGAGCAGTACTTC. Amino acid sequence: CASSFSMAYEQYF. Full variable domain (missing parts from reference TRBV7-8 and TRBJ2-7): GAGVSQSPRYKVAKRGQDVALRCDPISGHVSLFWYQQALGQGPEFLTYFQNEAQLDKSGLPSDRFFAERPEGSVSTLKIQRTQQEDSAVYLCASSFSMAYEQYFGPGTRLTVT.

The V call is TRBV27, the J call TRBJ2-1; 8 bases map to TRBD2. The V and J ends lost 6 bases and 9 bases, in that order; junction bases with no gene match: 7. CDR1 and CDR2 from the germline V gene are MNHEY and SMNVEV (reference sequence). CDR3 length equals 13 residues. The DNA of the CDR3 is TGTGCCAGCAGACGGGGGGGGGAAGGTGAGCAGTTCTTC. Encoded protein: CASRRGGEGEQFF.

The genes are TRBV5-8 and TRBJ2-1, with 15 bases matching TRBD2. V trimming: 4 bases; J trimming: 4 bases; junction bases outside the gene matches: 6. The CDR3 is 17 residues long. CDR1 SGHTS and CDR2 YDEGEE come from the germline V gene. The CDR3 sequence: CASSAGLAGGSYNEQFF. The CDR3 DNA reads TGTGCCAGCAGCGCGGGACTAGCGGGGGGATCATACAATGAGCAGTTCTTC.

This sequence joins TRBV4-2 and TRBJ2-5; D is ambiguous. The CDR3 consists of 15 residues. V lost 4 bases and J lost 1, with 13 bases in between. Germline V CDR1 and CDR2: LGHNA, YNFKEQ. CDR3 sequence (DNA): TGTGCCAGCAGCCCCTTCTCAGATTCCCAAGAGACCCAGTACTTC. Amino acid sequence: CASSPFSDSQETQYF.

For the CDR3, the DNA is TGTGCCAGCAGTTCCGGACAGGGCATTTCACCCCTCCACTTT. This translates into CASSSGQGISPLHF. The chain combines TRBV28 with TRBJ1-6, with 8 positions matching TRBD1. The trim removed 4 bases at V and 9 bases at J, leaving 5 bases unmatched. The CDR3 has 14 residues. Germline V CDR1 and CDR2: MDHEN, SYDVKM.

CDR3 region: CASSVQGQDYGYTF. The CDR3 bases are TGTGCCAGCAGCGTACAGGGCCAGGACTATGGCTACACCTTC. The chain uses TRBV5-4 and TRBJ1-2; TRBD1 might be the D (6 bases). This CDR3 has 14 residues. Between the trimmed V and J ends, which lost 4 bases and 3 bases, there was a span of 13 bases. Germline CDR1 SGHNT, CDR2 YYREEE (reference sequence).

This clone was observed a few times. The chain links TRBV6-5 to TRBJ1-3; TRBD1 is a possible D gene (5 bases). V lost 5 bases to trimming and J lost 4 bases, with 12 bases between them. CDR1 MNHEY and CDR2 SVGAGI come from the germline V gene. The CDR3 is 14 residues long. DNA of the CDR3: TGTGCCAGCAGTACCCAGGGAGGCGGAAACACCATATATTTT. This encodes CASSTQGGGNTIYF.

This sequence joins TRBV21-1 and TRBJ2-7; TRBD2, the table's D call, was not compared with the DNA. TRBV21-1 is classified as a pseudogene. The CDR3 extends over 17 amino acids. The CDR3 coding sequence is TGTGCCAGCAGCAAAGCCGAGGGAACCCTATCTCGCTACGAGCAGTACTTC. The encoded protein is CASSKAEGTLSRYEQYF.

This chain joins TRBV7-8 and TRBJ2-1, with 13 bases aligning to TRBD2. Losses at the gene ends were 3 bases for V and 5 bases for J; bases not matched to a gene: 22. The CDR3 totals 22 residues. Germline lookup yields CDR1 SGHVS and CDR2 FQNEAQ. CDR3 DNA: TGTGCCAGCAGCTTTTTAATGTCTAGGACTAGCGGGGGCCAAATCGGGAACAATGAGCAGTTCTTC. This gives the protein CASSFLMSRTSGGQIGNNEQFF.

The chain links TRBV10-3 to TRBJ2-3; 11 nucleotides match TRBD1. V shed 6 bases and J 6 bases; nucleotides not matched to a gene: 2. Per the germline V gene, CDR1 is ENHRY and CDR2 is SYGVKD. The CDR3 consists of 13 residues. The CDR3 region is CAIRGTGGDTQYF. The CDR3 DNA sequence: TGTGCCATCAGGGGGACAGGGGGGGATACGCAGTATTTT.

The CDR3 sequence: CASSTVSNQPQHF. The DNA for the CDR3 is TGTGCCAGTAGTACCGTAAGCAATCAGCCCCAGCATTTT. The chain employs TRBV19 and TRBJ1-5, with D unclear. V shed 4 bases and J shed 1 base, with 5 bases lying between them. This CDR3 comprises 13 residues. CDR1 and CDR2 (germline): LNHDA, SQIVND (reference sequence).

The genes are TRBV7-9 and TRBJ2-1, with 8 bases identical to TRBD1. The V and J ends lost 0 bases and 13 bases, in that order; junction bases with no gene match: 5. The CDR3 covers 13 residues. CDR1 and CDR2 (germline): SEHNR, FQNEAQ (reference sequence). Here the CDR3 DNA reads TGTGCCAGCAGCTTAGCCCTGGGACAGGCTCAGTTCTTC. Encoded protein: CASSLALGQAQFF.

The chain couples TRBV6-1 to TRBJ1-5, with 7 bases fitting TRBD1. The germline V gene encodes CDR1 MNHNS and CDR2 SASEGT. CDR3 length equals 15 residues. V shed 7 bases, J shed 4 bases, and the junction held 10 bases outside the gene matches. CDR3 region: CASTPEGARNQPQHF. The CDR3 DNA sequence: TGTGCCAGCACTCCCGAGGGGGCGCGAAATCAGCCCCAGCATTTT.

As DNA, the CDR3 is TGTGCCAGCAGTCGGGACATCAGCTACGAGCAGTACTTC. Its protein product is CASSRDISYEQYF. This chain connects TRBV6-1 to TRBJ2-7; TRBD1 is a possible D gene (6 bases). Deletions cut 5 bases from V and 3 bases from J, with 11 bases between. Germline V gene sequence: CDR1 MNHNS, CDR2 SASEGT. The CDR3 extends over 13 amino acids.

CDR3 region: CASSVGDRGEAFF. In nucleotides, the CDR3 is TGTGCCAGCAGCGTAGGGGACAGGGGTGAAGCTTTCTTT. The gene calls are TRBV9 and TRBJ1-1; 10 nucleotides match TRBD1. Germline V gene data show CDR1 as SGDLS and CDR2 as YYNGEE. CDR3 length: 13 amino acids. V dropped 0 bases and J dropped 7; count of bases not matched to a gene: 0.

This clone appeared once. CDR3 amino acids: CASSEALRSNTEAFF. CDR3 nucleotides: TGTGCCAGCAGTGAAGCGCTTCGGAGTAACACTGAAGCTTTCTTT. The chain uses TRBV2 and TRBJ1-1; D uncertain. V was shortened by 0 bases and J by 2 bases, with 10 bases between the two germline ends. Looked up from germline, CDR1 is SNHLY and CDR2 is FYNNEI. The CDR3 runs 15 residues.

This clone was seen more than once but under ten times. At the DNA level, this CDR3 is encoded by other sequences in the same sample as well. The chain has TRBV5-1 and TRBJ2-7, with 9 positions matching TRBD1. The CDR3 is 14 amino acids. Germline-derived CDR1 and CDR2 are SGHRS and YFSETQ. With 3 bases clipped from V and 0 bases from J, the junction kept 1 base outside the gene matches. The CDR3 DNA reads TGCGCCAGCAGCTCGGGACAGGGCTCCTACGAGCAGTACTTC. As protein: CASSSGQGSYEQYF.

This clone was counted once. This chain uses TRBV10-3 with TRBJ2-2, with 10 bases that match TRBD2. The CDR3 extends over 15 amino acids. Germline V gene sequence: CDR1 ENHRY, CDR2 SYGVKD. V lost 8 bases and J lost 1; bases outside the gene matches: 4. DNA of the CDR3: TGTGCCATCTCCCTAGCGGGGGTGAACACCGGGGAGCTGTTTTTT. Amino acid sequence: CAISLAGVNTGELFF.

CDR3 sequence (DNA): TGTGCCAGCAGTCGAATTGACAGGGCATATGGCTACACCTTC. Encoded protein: CASSRIDRAYGYTF. The chain links TRBV27 to TRBJ1-2; 7 bases align to TRBD1. The CDR3 length is 14 residues. V lost 5 bases, J lost 5 bases, and 8 bases stayed unmatched. From germline, CDR1 is MNHEY and CDR2 SMNVEV (reference sequence).

Here the CDR3 reads CASSLAARREQYF. In DNA, the CDR3 is TGCGCCAGCAGCTTGGCGGCCCGGCGGGAGCAGTACTTC. The V gene is TRBV5-1, the J gene TRBJ2-7; D unclear. The CDR3 consists of 13 residues. From germline, CDR1 is SGHRS and CDR2 YFSETQ. V lost 0 bases to trimming and J lost 7 bases, with 11 bases between them.

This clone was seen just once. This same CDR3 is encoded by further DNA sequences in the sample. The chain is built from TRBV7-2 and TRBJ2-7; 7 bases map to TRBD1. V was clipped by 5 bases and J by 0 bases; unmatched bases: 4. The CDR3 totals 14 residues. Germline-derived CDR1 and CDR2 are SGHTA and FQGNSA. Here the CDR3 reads CASSSRQGSYEQYF. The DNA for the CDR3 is TGTGCCAGCAGCAGCCGACAGGGCTCCTACGAGCAGTACTTC.

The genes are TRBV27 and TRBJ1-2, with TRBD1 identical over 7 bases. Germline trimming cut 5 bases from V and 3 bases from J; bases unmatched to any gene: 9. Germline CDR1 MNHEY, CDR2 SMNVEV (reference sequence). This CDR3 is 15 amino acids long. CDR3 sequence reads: CASSLQGKADYGYTF. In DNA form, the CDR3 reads TGTGCCAGCAGTCTACAGGGGAAGGCGGACTATGGCTACACCTTC.

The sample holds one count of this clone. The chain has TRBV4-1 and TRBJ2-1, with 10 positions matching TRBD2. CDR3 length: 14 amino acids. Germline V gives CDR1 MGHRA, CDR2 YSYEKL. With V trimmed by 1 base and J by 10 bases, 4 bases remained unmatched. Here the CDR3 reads CASSQGSAGGEQFF. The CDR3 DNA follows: TGCGCCAGCAGCCAAGGTTCAGCGGGGGGGGAGCAGTTCTTC.